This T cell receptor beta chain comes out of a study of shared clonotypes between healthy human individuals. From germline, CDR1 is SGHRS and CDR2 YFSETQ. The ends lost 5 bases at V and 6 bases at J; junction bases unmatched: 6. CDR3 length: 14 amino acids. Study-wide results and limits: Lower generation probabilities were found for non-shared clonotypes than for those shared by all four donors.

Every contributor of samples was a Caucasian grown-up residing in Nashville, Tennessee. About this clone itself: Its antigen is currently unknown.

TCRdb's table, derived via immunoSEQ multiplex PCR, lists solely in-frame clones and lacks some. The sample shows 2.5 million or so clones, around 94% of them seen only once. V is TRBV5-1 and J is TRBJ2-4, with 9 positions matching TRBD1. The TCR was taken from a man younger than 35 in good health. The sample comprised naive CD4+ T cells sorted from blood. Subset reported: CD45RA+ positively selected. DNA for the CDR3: TGCGCCAGCAGATCCGGGACAGGGTCAAACATTCAGTACTTC. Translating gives CASRSGTGSNIQYF.